This record looks at one T cell receptor beta chain sequence and its context. Antigen unknown. V was clipped by 1 base and J by 2 bases, with 9 bases between them. CDR1 is SGHNT and CDR2 is YYREEE in the germline V gene (reference sequence). The CDR3 consists of 14 residues. The time point here: baseline pretreatment blood. Documented treatment: 15 Gy SBRT to primary tumor, nephrectomy 4 weeks later. The data were obtained in a study of radiation and T cells in renal cell carcinoma. Study results and limitations: Top tumor clonotypes rose in blood 2 weeks post-radiation, then contracted.

Clones were sequenced by immunoSEQ multiplex PCR, and TCRdb holds only the in-frame ones, with some missing. The table has about 130,000 clones, 70% to 90% seen once. The receptor's source is a woman aged 50 to 60 with renal cell carcinoma. The chain has TRBV5-4 and TRBJ2-5; a weak D match, TRBD2 (5 bases). The source was blood, collected from a patient whose treatment included radiotherapy and nephrectomy. The CDR3 here is CASSLSGKQETQYF. CDR3 sequence (DNA): TGTGCCAGCAGCTTGAGCGGTAAACAAGAGACCCAGTACTTC.